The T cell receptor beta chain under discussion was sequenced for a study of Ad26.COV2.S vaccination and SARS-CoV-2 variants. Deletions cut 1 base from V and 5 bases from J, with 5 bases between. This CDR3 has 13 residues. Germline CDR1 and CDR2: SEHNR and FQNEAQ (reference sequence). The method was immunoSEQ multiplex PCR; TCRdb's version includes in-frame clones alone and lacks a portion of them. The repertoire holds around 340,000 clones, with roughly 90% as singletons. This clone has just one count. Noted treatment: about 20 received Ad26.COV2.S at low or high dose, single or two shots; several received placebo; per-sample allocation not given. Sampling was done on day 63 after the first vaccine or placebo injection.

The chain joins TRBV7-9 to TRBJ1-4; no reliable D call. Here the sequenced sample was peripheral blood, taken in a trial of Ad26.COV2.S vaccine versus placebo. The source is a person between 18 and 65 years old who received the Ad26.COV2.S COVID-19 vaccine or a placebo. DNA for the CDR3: TGTGCCAGCAGCTTAGGGGTAAATGAAAAACTGTTTTTT. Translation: CASSLGVNEKLFF.